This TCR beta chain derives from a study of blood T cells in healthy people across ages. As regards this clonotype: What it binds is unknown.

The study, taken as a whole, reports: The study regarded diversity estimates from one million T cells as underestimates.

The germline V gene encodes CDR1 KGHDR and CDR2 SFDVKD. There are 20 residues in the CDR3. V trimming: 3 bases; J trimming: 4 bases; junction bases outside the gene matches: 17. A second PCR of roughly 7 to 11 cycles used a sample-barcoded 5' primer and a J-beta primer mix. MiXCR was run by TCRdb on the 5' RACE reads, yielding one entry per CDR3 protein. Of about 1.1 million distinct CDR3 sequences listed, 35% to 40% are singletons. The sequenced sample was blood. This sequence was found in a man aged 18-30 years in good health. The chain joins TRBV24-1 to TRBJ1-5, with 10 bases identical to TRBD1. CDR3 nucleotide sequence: TGTGCCACCAGTGATCGGGACAGGGGTTTATTCTCACCCTTGAATCAGCCCCAGCATTTT. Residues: CATSDRDRGLFSPLNQPQHF.